This T cell receptor (beta chain) is drawn from a study of identical twins. A note on this clonotype: What it binds is not known.

This CDR3 has 14 amino acids. V dropped 4 bases and J dropped 2 bases, with 15 bases sitting between them. Germline loops: CDR1 SQVTM, CDR2 ANQGSEA. Healthy Caucasians provided all donations. Overall study results and limits: Part of the zero-insertion signal could reflect confounding by invariant MAIT and iNKT cells. When twins shared out-of-frame alpha sequences, those sequences had excess low generation probability. Modelling underestimated the level of out-of-frame TCR alpha sharing observed in monozygotic twins.

TCRdb fed the 5' RACE reads into MiXCR, producing one record per CDR3 protein. This sample has hundreds of thousands of distinct CDR3 sequences, with around 5.7% found just once. This sequence joins TRBV29-1 and TRBJ2-7; D perhaps matches TRBD1 (6 bases). This clonotype was obtained from a man aged 18 to 35 in good health. The material sequenced was naive T cells sorted from blood. The chain's CDR3 is CSVGSGQWAYEQYF. CDR3 bases: TGCAGCGTTGGTTCCGGACAGTGGGCCTACGAGCAGTACTTC.